A single sample gave rise to the 30 T cell receptor beta chains below, sequenced in a study of OX40 agonist ivuxolimab in advanced cancers. The assay was immunoSEQ multiplex PCR, and TCRdb's table has in-frame clones only and misses some. The sample yields fewer than 85,000 clones, approximately 90% seen once. Material: CD4+ or CD8+ T cells sorted from blood, obtained in a trial of the OX40 agonist ivuxolimab. The source of these receptors is an adult with an advanced solid tumor such as melanoma, head and neck, liver or kidney cancer.

The rearrangement uses TRBV10-3 and TRBJ1-4, with 7 positions matching TRBD1. From germline, CDR1 is ENHRY and CDR2 SYGVKD. This CDR3 is 14 amino acids long. V was clipped by 0 bases and J by 6 bases; unmatched bases: 1. The CDR3 DNA reads TGTGCCATCAGTGAGTCCGGGACAGATGAAAAACTGTTTTTT. This sequence encodes CAISESGTDEKLFF.

V usage is TRBV21-1 and J usage is TRBJ2-3. TRBV21-1 is an annotated pseudogene. The CDR3 loop spans 14 amino acids. The CDR3 DNA reads as TGTGCCAGCAGCAAAGAGTTCAGCACAGATACGCAGTATTTT. It specifies CASSKEFSTDTQYF.

The V and J genes are TRBV15 and TRBJ1-1; weak D call: TRBD1 (5 bases). The germline V gene encodes CDR1 LNHNV and CDR2 YYDKDF (reference sequence). This CDR3 comprises 13 residues. The V and J ends lost 4 bases and 1 base respectively, with 7 bases between them. The CDR3 region is CATSKGSNTEAFF. The CDR3 DNA sequence: TGTGCCACCAGCAAGGGGTCGAACACTGAAGCTTTCTTT.

The chain carries TRBV19 and TRBJ1-5; TRBD1 might be the D (5 bases). Per germline, CDR1 LNHDA and CDR2 SQIVND (reference sequence). The length of the CDR3 is 16 residues. The V gene lost 3 bases and the J gene lost 7 bases, with 19 bases spanning the gap. CDR3 sequence: CASSMGRKGSWQPQHF. The DNA for the CDR3 is TGTGCCAGTAGTATGGGGCGGAAGGGTTCGTGGCAGCCCCAGCATTTT.

CDR3 sequence reads: CAIGGRSWADTQYF. The CDR3, as DNA: TGTGCCATCGGAGGGAGGAGTTGGGCAGATACGCAGTATTTT. J is TRBJ2-3 and V is TRBV27; tentative D call: TRBD2 (6 bases). Looked up from germline, CDR1 is MNHEY and CDR2 is SMNVEV (reference sequence). Trimming left V 10 bases short and J 4 bases short, with 18 bases between. This CDR3 comprises 14 residues.

This rearrangement joins TRBV11-3 to TRBJ2-5; the D gene is possibly TRBD1 (6 bases). The V and J ends lost 1 base and 1 base respectively, with 16 bases between them. Looked up from germline, CDR1 is SGHNT and CDR2 is YENEEA. The CDR3 contains 17 residues. The CDR3 protein is CASSLGVGQSGQETQYF. The DNA for the CDR3 is TGTGCCAGCAGCTTAGGGGTCGGACAGAGCGGCCAAGAGACCCAGTACTTC.

The chain couples TRBV28 to TRBJ2-1, with 8 bases matching TRBD1. V gave up 2 bases and J gave up 7 bases; unmatched junction bases: 4. This CDR3 is built from 14 residues. CDR1 is MDHEN and CDR2 is SYDVKM in the germline V gene. In DNA, the CDR3 is TGTGCCAGCAGTTTACTATGGACAGGGAATGAGCAGTTCTTC. This gives the protein CASSLLWTGNEQFF. The full variable domain, rest sourced from reference TRBV28 and TRBJ2-1, is DVKVTQSSRYLVKRTGEKVFLECVQDMDHENMFWYRQDPGLGLRLIYFSYDVKMKEKGDIPEGYSVSREKKERFSLILESASTNQTSMYLCASSLLWTGNEQFFGPGTRLTVL.

In DNA form, the CDR3 reads TGTGCCAGCTCACCACTGCCTTTACTGGGCCACGAGCAGTACTTC. Encoded protein: CASSPLPLLGHEQYF. The V and J genes are TRBV18 and TRBJ2-7; no definite D call. From germline, CDR1 is KGHSH and CDR2 LQKENI. CDR3 length: 15 amino acids. The ends were cut back, 1 base at V and 5 bases at J, with 15 bases in the middle.

The chain couples TRBV4-2 to TRBJ2-7; possible D gene TRBD1, 6 bases. The germline V and J ends were trimmed by 0 bases and 4 bases, with 13 bases remaining between them. This CDR3 contains 15 residues. Germline CDR1 is LGHNA and CDR2 is YNFKEQ. CDR3 nucleotide sequence: TGTGCCAGCAGCCAAGATATTGGGCAGGGGTACGAGCAGTACTTC. Amino acids: CASSQDIGQGYEQYF.

The V and J genes are TRBV19 and TRBJ2-7; either TRBD1 or TRBD2 may fit D (5 bases each). Germline lookup yields CDR1 LNHDA and CDR2 SQIVND (reference sequence). This CDR3 contains 14 residues. V lost 4 bases to trimming and J lost 2 bases, with 12 bases between them. The CDR3 is CASSNRDPPYEQYF. The DNA for the CDR3 is TGTGCCAGTAGTAATAGGGACCCGCCCTACGAGCAGTACTTC.

This clone appeared a few times. The CDR3 nucleotides read TGTGCCAGTAGTATAGGGGGAATGGGGCAGGCTTTCTTT. Protein: CASSIGGMGQAFF. The chain recombines TRBV19 with TRBJ1-1, with D possibly TRBD1 on 5 matching bases. The CDR3 spans 13 residues. Germline loops: CDR1 LNHDA, CDR2 SQIVND (reference sequence). V lost 1 base, J lost 11 bases, and 14 bases lay in between. Using reference TRBV19 and TRBJ1-1 for the parts outside the CDR3, the full variable domain is DGGITQSPKYLFRKEGQNVTLSCEQNLNHDAMYWYRQDPGQGLRLIYYSQIVNDFQKGDIAEGYSVSREKKESFPLTVTSAQKNPTAFYLCASSIGGMGQAFFGQGTRLTVV.

Here the CDR3 reads CASSQVPTSGTYEQYF. The CDR3 bases are TGTGCCAGCAGCCAAGTCCCGACTAGCGGGACATACGAGCAGTACTTC. The V and J genes are TRBV4-2 and TRBJ2-7, with 11 bases aligning to TRBD2. The CDR3 is made up of 16 amino acids. Unmatched junction bases numbered 6, after V lost 1 base and J lost 4 bases. Looked up from germline, CDR1 is LGHNA and CDR2 is YNFKEQ.

The rearrangement joins TRBV19 to TRBJ2-7; TRBD2 aligns across 10 bases. V trimming: 3 bases; J trimming: 5 bases; junction bases outside the gene matches: 4. The length of the CDR3 is 14 residues. Germline V gene lookup returns CDR1 LNHDA and CDR2 SQIVND (reference sequence). CDR3 sequence (DNA): TGTGCCAGTAGTATGGCTAGCGGGAGCCACGAGCAGTACTTC. It translates to CASSMASGSHEQYF.

This clone was detected a few times. The J gene is TRBJ2-3, the V gene TRBV5-6; D is perhaps TRBD1 or TRBD2 (6 bases each). This CDR3 comprises 17 residues. V was clipped by 3 bases and J by 2 bases, with 19 bases between them. CDR1 is SGHDT and CDR2 is YYEEEE in the germline V gene. For the CDR3, the DNA is TGTGCCAGCAGCTACGGGGGCGGGCGGATATACACAGATACGCAGTATTTT. Encoded protein: CASSYGGGRIYTDTQYF. Full variable domain (rest looked up from reference TRBV5-6 and TRBJ2-3): DAGVTQSPTHLIKTRGQQVTLRCSPKSGHDTVSWYQQALGQGPQFIFQYYEEEERQRGNFPDRFSGHQFPNYSSELNVNALLLGDSALYLCASSYGGGRIYTDTQYFGPGTRLTVL.

This clone was observed a single time. The gene calls are TRBV5-1 and TRBJ1-4, with TRBD1 matching over 9 bases. Germline CDR1 is SGHRS and CDR2 is YFSETQ. The CDR3 contains 16 residues. Losses at the gene ends were 0 bases for V and 10 bases for J; bases not matched to a gene: 10. The CDR3 sequence is CASSLEFGTGRGKLFF. The CDR3 region has the DNA TGCGCCAGCAGCTTGGAATTCGGGACAGGGCGAGGAAAACTGTTTTTT.

The chain combines TRBV5-1 with TRBJ2-1; 13 bases are a match to TRBD2. Germline V CDR1 and CDR2: SGHRS, YFSETQ. With V trimmed by 2 bases and J by 4 bases, 0 bases remained unmatched. This CDR3 is 15 amino acids long. The CDR3 region is CASSLLAGGYNEQFF. The CDR3 DNA follows: TGCGCCAGCAGCTTACTAGCGGGAGGGTACAATGAGCAGTTCTTC.

The chain couples TRBV13 to TRBJ2-3; tentatively, D is TRBD2 (6 bases). The germline CDR1 and CDR2 sequences are PRHDT and FYEKMQ (reference sequence). The CDR3 has 15 residues. Trimming left V 3 bases short and J 0 bases short, with 10 bases between. CDR3 sequence (DNA): TGTGCCAGCAGCTTCTGGGAGGTGAGCACAGATACGCAGTATTTT. It is translated as CASSFWEVSTDTQYF.

The V gene is TRBV5-4, the J gene TRBJ2-7; TRBD2 matches at 10 bases. Germline values: CDR1 SGHNT, CDR2 YYREEE (reference sequence). The V segment lost 0 bases and the J segment 1 base; nucleotides outside the gene matches: 7. The CDR3 is made up of 17 amino acids. CDR3 in amino acids: CASSLATSGTRSYEQYF. CDR3 DNA sequence: TGTGCCAGCAGCTTGGCCACTAGCGGGACGCGTTCCTACGAGCAGTACTTC.

The chain joins TRBV6-1 to TRBJ1-2, with 9 nucleotides matching TRBD1. The ends lost 5 bases at V and 8 bases at J; junction bases unmatched: 6. The CDR3 covers 13 residues. Germline V CDR1 and CDR2: MNHNS, SASEGT. The CDR3 reads CASSSNRGLGYTF. CDR3 DNA: TGTGCCAGCAGTTCCAACAGGGGGCTCGGCTACACCTTC.

The chain joins TRBV19 to TRBJ2-3; D is possibly TRBD2 (5 bases). This CDR3 is 13 amino acids long. Germline V CDR1 and CDR2: LNHDA, SQIVND (reference sequence). Trimming took 7 bases from V and 4 from J, leaving 12 bases between them. CDR3 residues: CASTPGYSDTQYF. The DNA for the CDR3 is TGTGCCAGTACCCCGGGATATTCAGATACGCAGTATTTT.

V is TRBV14 and J is TRBJ1-1; no firm D call. Trimming took 0 bases from V and 1 from J, leaving 3 bases between them. Germline V gene data show CDR1 as SGHDN and CDR2 as FVKESK. This CDR3 spans 13 amino acids. The CDR3 reads CASSQDWNTEAFF. In DNA, the CDR3 is TGTGCCAGCAGCCAAGATTGGAACACTGAAGCTTTCTTT.

This clone was found once. The rearrangement uses TRBV25-1 and TRBJ2-7, with D unresolved. This CDR3 has 11 amino acids. Looked up from germline, CDR1 is MGHDK and CDR2 is SYGVNS. The V and J ends lost 9 bases and 3 bases respectively, with 9 bases between them. The CDR3 protein is CASVGVYEQYF. Here the CDR3 DNA reads TGTGCCAGTGTGGGCGTCTACGAGCAGTACTTC.

In this sample, this clone turned up a few times. The rearrangement joins TRBV18 to TRBJ1-5; D not certain. Germline assignment: CDR1 KGHSH and CDR2 LQKENI. The CDR3 covers 13 residues. V lost 3 bases to trimming and J lost 7 bases, with 10 bases between them. The DNA of the CDR3 is TGTGCCAGCTCACCTTCGGTCGGACAGCCCCAGCATTTT. It translates to CASSPSVGQPQHF.

V usage is TRBV4-1 and J usage is TRBJ1-1; D perhaps matches TRBD1 (5 bases). In germline, CDR1 is MGHRA, CDR2 YSYEKL. The CDR3 runs to 15 residues. V lost 0 bases and J 0 bases, leaving 8 bases between the germline ends. This chain's CDR3 is CASSQDRDLNTEAFF. The CDR3 DNA sequence: TGCGCCAGCAGCCAAGACCGGGACCTGAACACTGAAGCTTTCTTT.

The V gene is TRBV9, the J gene TRBJ1-6; D ambiguous. The V end was cut by 0 bases, the J end by 6 bases, with 16 bases between. The length of the CDR3 is 17 residues. Germline V lookup: CDR1 SGDLS, CDR2 YYNGEE. The CDR3 bases are TGTGCCAGCAGCGTAGGCGGTCTGGAGAGTCGTAATTCACCCCTCCACTTT. This translates into CASSVGGLESRNSPLHF.

This sequence joins TRBV9 and TRBJ2-2; maybe TRBD1 (5 bases). The V end was cut by 4 bases, the J end by 6 bases, with 13 bases between. CDR1 SGDLS and CDR2 YYNGEE come from the germline V gene. The CDR3 totals 14 residues. Written as DNA, the CDR3 is TGTGCCAGCAGCCCTACGGACACCCCCGGGGAGCTGTTTTTT. This translates into CASSPTDTPGELFF.

The CDR3 loop is CAWSVWGAAYGYTF. The CDR3 DNA sequence: TGTGCCTGGAGTGTTTGGGGGGCTGCCTATGGCTACACCTTC. The rearrangement links TRBV30 to TRBJ1-2; a possible D gene is TRBD1 (6 bases). CDR3 length equals 14 residues. CDR1 and CDR2 from the germline V gene are GTSNPN and SVGIG (reference sequence). The V end was cut by 0 bases, the J end by 4 bases, with 12 bases between.

The chain joins TRBV28 to TRBJ1-1; TRBD1 agrees at 8 bases. The CDR3 extends over 13 amino acids. V dropped 2 bases and J dropped 10; count of bases not matched to a gene: 6. The germline gives CDR1 MDHEN, CDR2 SYDVKM. CDR3 in DNA: TGTGCCAGCAGTTTAGGGGCCGACAGGGGAGCTTTCTTT. This sequence encodes CASSLGADRGAFF.

V and J are TRBV28 and TRBJ1-1; D is possibly TRBD1 (6 bases). The germline gives CDR1 MDHEN, CDR2 SYDVKM. CDR3 length equals 14 residues. V gave up 7 bases and J gave up 7 bases, with 19 bases separating them. The CDR3 DNA is TGTGCCAGCAATCCAATCAGGGGCCGCAGTGAAGCTTTCTTT. Its protein product is CASNPIRGRSEAFF.

This chain uses TRBV5-8 with TRBJ2-2; perhaps TRBD1 as D (6 bases). Germline lookup yields CDR1 SGHTS and CDR2 YDEGEE. The V end lost 0 bases, the J end lost 7 bases, and 19 bases lay between the germline ends. This CDR3 spans 17 amino acids. For the CDR3, the DNA is TGTGCCAGCAGCTTGGCGGCGGCAGGGGATAGTGGCGGGGAGCTGTTTTTT. It encodes CASSLAAAGDSGGELFF.